Detailed here is one T cell receptor beta chain. These data are taken from a study of blood T cell repertoires in COVID-19. About the research overall: PBMCs, B-cell-depleted T cells, or T cells provided the cDNA or gDNA that made up the material.

Germline loops: CDR1 MRHNA, CDR2 SNTAGT. The CDR3 has 16 amino acids. The V and J ends lost 3 bases and 1 base, in that order; junction bases with no gene match: 7. TCRdb's copy holds only in-frame clones and misses some; the assay was immunoSEQ multiplex PCR. In the table there are tens of thousands of clones, more than 70% of which are singletons. The source of this sequence is a human donor in a cohort sampled during active COVID-19. The rearrangement links TRBV6-4 to TRBJ2-5; 8 bases are a match to TRBD2. Sample: peripheral blood. CDR3 bases: TGTGCCAGCAGTGAAATCGGGGGGGCCCCCCAAGAGACCCAGTACTTC. Its translation: CASSEIGGAPQETQYF.